These 10 T cell receptor beta chains were sequenced from one sample in a study of shared clonotypes between healthy human individuals. Clones were sequenced by immunoSEQ multiplex PCR, and TCRdb holds only the in-frame ones, with some missing. The sample comprises over a million clones, around 78% of which are singletons, and approximately 0.5% rests with the top ten. The specimen was memory CD4+ T cells from PBMCs. Subset indicated: CD45RA-negative fraction. The source is a man aged 18 to 29 in good health. Some clones in this sample may be carry-over from other donors' samples.

This clone was recorded at least ten times. Other DNA sequences in this sample translate to the same CDR3. V is TRBV18 and J is TRBJ1-3; D unresolved. Germline loops: CDR1 KGHSH, CDR2 LQKENI. The length of the CDR3 is 16 residues. V shed 0 bases and J shed 0 bases, with 9 bases lying between them. CDR3 DNA sequence: TGTGCCAGCTCACCACCAAGCGGGGACTCTGGAAACACCATATATTTT. It is translated as CASSPPSGDSGNTIYF.

V usage is TRBV2 and J usage is TRBJ2-7, with D uncertain. The germline V and J ends were trimmed by 6 bases and 0 bases, with 12 bases remaining between them. CDR1 is SNHLY, CDR2 FYNNEI, per germline. The CDR3 sequence is 14 residues long. CDR3 sequence reads: CASRKDPNSYEQYF. CDR3 bases: TGTGCCAGCAGGAAGGACCCGAACTCCTACGAGCAGTACTTC.

J is TRBJ1-1 and V is TRBV5-1; 9 bases fit TRBD1. The CDR3 runs to 15 residues. V shed 4 bases, J shed 2 bases, and the junction held 6 bases outside the gene matches. Germline CDR1 and CDR2: SGHRS and YFSETQ. The chain's CDR3 is CASSPTGGPNTEAFF. The CDR3 bases are TGCGCCAGCAGCCCTACAGGGGGCCCTAACACTGAAGCTTTCTTT.

As concerns this clone: Just one base apart from a much larger clone, this may be a read error. Distinct nucleotide sequences in the sample also encode this CDR3. V is TRBV7-3 and J is TRBJ2-1; 10 bases line up with TRBD1. CDR1 and CDR2 from the germline V gene are SGHTA and FQGTGA. J was trimmed by 0 bases and V by 4 bases; bases with no gene match: 0. The CDR3 totals 15 residues. The CDR3 loop reads CASSWDRGSYNEQFF. The CDR3 DNA follows: TGTGCCAGCAGCTGGGACAGGGGCTCCTACAATGAGCAGTTCTTC.

This clone was recorded once. This chain links TRBV19 with TRBJ2-5, with D perhaps TRBD2 (6 bases). V shed 1 base and J shed 9 bases, with 15 bases lying between them. In germline, CDR1 is LNHDA, CDR2 SQIVND (reference sequence). The CDR3 runs to 14 residues. The CDR3 region is CASSIGSAPGAQYF. CDR3 sequence (DNA): TGTGCCAGTAGTATAGGGTCTGCCCCGGGGGCCCAGTACTTC. Full variable domain (rest looked up from reference TRBV19 and TRBJ2-5): DGGITQSPKYLFRKEGQNVTLSCEQNLNHDAMYWYRQDPGQGLRLIYYSQIVNDFQKGDIAEGYSVSREKKESFPLTVTSAQKNPTAFYLCASSIGSAPGAQYFGPGTRLLVL.

J is TRBJ1-1 and V is TRBV5-1; 7 nucleotides align to TRBD1. The CDR3 consists of 13 residues. In germline, CDR1 is SGHRS, CDR2 YFSETQ. The ends lost 5 bases at V and 8 bases at J; junction bases unmatched: 9. For the CDR3, the DNA is TGCGCCAGCAGTACCCGGGACAGAAGGGAAGCTTTCTTT. It translates to CASSTRDRREAFF.

The chain couples TRBV2 to TRBJ1-2, with D perhaps TRBD1 (6 bases). Germline V CDR1 and CDR2: SNHLY, FYNNEI. The V end lost 2 bases, the J end lost 3 bases, and 10 bases lay between the germline ends. The CDR3 runs 14 residues. The CDR3 spells CASSETGTHYGYTF. The DNA for the CDR3 is TGTGCCAGCAGTGAAACAGGGACGCACTATGGCTACACCTTC. Full variable domain (outside the CDR3, taken from reference TRBV2 and TRBJ1-2): EPEVTQTPSHQVTQMGQEVILRCVPISNHLYFYWYRQILGQKVEFLVSFYNNEISEKSEIFDDQFSVERPDGSNFTLKIRSTKLEDSAMYFCASSETGTHYGYTFGSGTRLTVV.

The CDR3 here is CASSSPGQGFAYGYTF. DNA of the CDR3: TGTGCCAGCAGTTCCCCAGGACAGGGATTCGCCTATGGCTACACCTTC. The chain recombines TRBV6-5 with TRBJ1-2; 8 bases map to TRBD1. The CDR3 is 16 amino acids. From germline, CDR1 is MNHEY and CDR2 SVGAGI. The J segment lost 4 bases and the V segment lost 4 bases, leaving 11 bases of the junction unmatched.

The chain joins TRBV5-1 to TRBJ1-1, with D possibly matching TRBD1 (5 bases). The CDR3 runs 16 residues. Germline V CDR1 and CDR2: SGHRS, YFSETQ. The ends were cut back, 4 bases at V and 4 bases at J, with 20 bases in the middle. The CDR3 protein is CASSTGRVGESTEAFF. CDR3 DNA sequence: TGCGCCAGCAGCACCGGCAGGGTAGGGGAGAGCACTGAAGCTTTCTTT.

The chain employs TRBV11-2 and TRBJ2-7; the match to TRBD1 covers 8 bases. There are 17 residues in the CDR3. Trimming took 2 bases from V and 2 from J; bases not matched to a gene: 11. Germline-derived CDR1 and CDR2 are SGHAT and FQNNGV. The chain's CDR3 is CASSLTLARGHTYEQYF. The CDR3 region has the DNA TGTGCCAGCAGCTTAACATTAGCCAGGGGGCACACCTACGAGCAGTACTTC.